One and the same sample provided the 5 T cell receptor beta chains below, sequenced in a study of tissue T cells after allogeneic stem cell transplantation. Sequencing was performed with immunoSEQ multiplex PCR; in TCRdb, only in-frame clones are kept and a portion is missing. The profile shows tens of thousands of clones, approximately 77% of them singletons. What was sequenced was spleen. These receptors were taken from a female BALB/c mouse in good health. The mice in this strain carry MHC haplotype H2-d.

A note on this clone: Genes and germline are mouse. The CDR3 bases that were read are TGTGCCAGCAGCCCGGACAGGGGGTGGAATTCGCCCCTCTAC. Translating gives CASSPDRGWNSPLY. In full, the CDR3 reads CASSPDRGWNSPLYF. V and J are TRBV4 and TRBJ1-6, with 10 nucleotides matching TRBD1. The CDR3 end lies 1 residue beyond the end of the read and is filled in from the germline J gene. TRBJ1-6 counts as an open reading frame of uncertain function. Germline V CDR1 and CDR2: LGHDT, YNNKQL (reference sequence). Trimming at V came to 5 bases and at J to 7 bases, leaving 5 bases not matched to a gene. The length of the CDR3 is 15 residues.

As for this clone: Mouse germline and gene names are used. The read terminates 1 residue ahead of where the CDR3 ends, so the germline J gene completes it. The chain recombines TRBV13-3 with TRBJ1-6, with 10 bases fitting TRBD1. TRBJ1-6 is identified as an open reading frame with a role that is uncertain. CDR1 and CDR2 (germline): NNHDY, SYVADS. V was pared by 6 bases and J by 7 bases, with 4 bases of the junction left unmatched. The CDR3 totals 14 residues. CDR3 DNA, as far as it was read: TGTGCCAGCAAGACAGGGGGCGGGAATTCGCCCCTCTAC. As protein: CASKTGGGNSPLY. The whole CDR3 sequence reads CASKTGGGNSPLYF.

As regards this clone: Mouse names are used for the genes. The sequence runs out 1 residue before the end of the CDR3; the remainder is reconstructed from the germline J gene. This chain connects TRBV13-2 to TRBJ1-3; 9 nucleotides agree with TRBD1. The length of the CDR3 is 13 residues. Trimming took 7 bases from V and 8 from J; bases not matched to a gene: 7. Germline V gene data show CDR1 as NNHNN and CDR2 as SYGAGS (reference sequence). This chain's CDR3 is CASSGGDRDTLYF. The part of the CDR3 DNA that was read is TGTGCCAGCAGTGGGGGGGACAGGGATACGCTCTAT.

Details on this clone: The gene names here belong to mouse. The sequenced fragment ends 1 residue before the CDR3 boundary, so the rest is inferred from the germline J gene. The chain is built from TRBV4 and TRBJ2-7; TRBD1 might be the D (6 bases). Trimming left V 5 bases short and J 0 bases short, with 8 bases between. Germline V CDR1 and CDR2: LGHDT, YNNKQL (reference sequence). The CDR3 contains 13 residues. The covered CDR3 bases are TGTGCCAGCAGCGAGGACAGCTCCTATGAACAGTAC. Translation: CASSEDSSYEQY. The full CDR3 protein reads CASSEDSSYEQYF.

In regard to this clone: The listed genes are named as in mouse. Partial CDR3 DNA: TGTGCCTGGAGTCTATACGATTCTGGAAATACGCTCTAT. Amino acid sequence: CAWSLYDSGNTLY. The whole CDR3 protein reads CAWSLYDSGNTLYF. The chain couples TRBV31 to TRBJ1-3; D uncertain. Read data end 1 residue before the CDR3 end; the end is taken from the germline J gene. The CDR3 is 14 amino acids. V lost 0 bases to trimming and J lost 0 bases, with 6 bases between them. The germline gives CDR1 GKSSPN, CDR2 SITVG.